Each of the 14 T cell receptor beta chains below was sequenced from the same sample in a study of blood T cell repertoires in COVID-19. Using immunoSEQ multiplex PCR, the repertoire was profiled, and TCRdb retains in-frame clones only, with some absent. The sample carries roughly 300,000 clones, about 85% recorded once. Sequencing was done on a sample of PBMCs or T cells enriched from blood (not recorded which). Every receptor here comes from a woman aged 45-65 years who had recovered from COVID-19.

V usage is TRBV2 and J usage is TRBJ1-5; unclear D gene. The CDR3 runs to 14 residues. CDR1 is SNHLY, CDR2 FYNNEI, per germline. The V end lost 4 bases, the J end lost 2 bases, and 9 bases lay between the germline ends. The CDR3 sequence is CASSVRQGNQPQHF. The CDR3 DNA follows: TGTGCCAGCAGTGTCCGCCAGGGCAATCAGCCCCAGCATTTT.

The chain combines TRBV2 with TRBJ1-6, with D tentatively TRBD1 (6 bases). In germline, CDR1 is SNHLY, CDR2 FYNNEI. The CDR3 has 15 residues. V was cut by 7 bases and J by 8 bases, with 18 bases left in between. The CDR3 nucleotides are TGTGCCAGCAAAGGGGATACAGGGTCTCATTCACCCCTCCACTTT. Translating gives CASKGDTGSHSPLHF.

This clone has only one observation. The V gene is TRBV19, the J gene TRBJ1-6, with D tentatively TRBD1 (5 bases). Germline V lookup: CDR1 LNHDA, CDR2 SQIVND (reference sequence). The length of the CDR3 is 18 residues. Trimming left V 3 bases short and J 10 bases short, with 25 bases between. This CDR3 is CASSIGVVKGRGSSPLHF. The CDR3 DNA reads TGTGCCAGTAGTATTGGGGTAGTGAAGGGAAGGGGCAGCTCACCCCTCCACTTT.

The chain employs TRBV7-9 and TRBJ1-6; D perhaps matches TRBD1 (5 bases). The CDR3 has 15 amino acids. V dropped 6 bases and J dropped 6 bases, with 15 bases sitting between them. The germline V gene has CDR1 SEHNR and CDR2 FQNEAQ (reference sequence). The CDR3 DNA sequence: TGTGCCAGCAGTCCGACTCTGGGGGGTAATTCACCCCTCCACTTT. It translates to CASSPTLGGNSPLHF.

V and J are TRBV5-1 and TRBJ2-1, with D possibly being TRBD1 (5 bases). CDR3 length: 15 amino acids. Germline V CDR1 and CDR2: SGHRS, YFSETQ. The germline V and J ends were trimmed by 0 bases and 5 bases, with 12 bases remaining between them. CDR3 bases: TGCGCCAGCAGCTTGGTAAGGGGTAGCAACAATGAGCAGTTCTTC. It specifies CASSLVRGSNNEQFF.

The CDR3 spells CASSERVREKLFF. CDR3 DNA sequence: TGTGCCAGCAGTGAACGGGTGCGGGAAAAACTGTTTTTT. The genes are TRBV6-1 and TRBJ1-4; the D is unclear. The CDR3 contains 13 residues. V lost 2 bases and J lost 8, with 9 bases in between. Germline CDR1 and CDR2: MNHNS and SASEGT.

The chain employs TRBV30 and TRBJ1-5, with 10 bases identical to TRBD1. V lost 3 bases, J lost 4 bases, and 6 bases stayed unmatched. CDR3 length: 15 residues. Germline CDR1 and CDR2: GTSNPN and SVGIG (reference sequence). The CDR3 region has the DNA TGTGCCTGGAGCCCCGGGACAGGGGTAAATCAGCCCCAGCATTTT. Protein: CAWSPGTGVNQPQHF.

The chain has TRBV18 and TRBJ1-2, with 10 bases aligning to TRBD1. Germline loops: CDR1 KGHSH, CDR2 LQKENI. CDR3 size: 18 residues. With 0 bases clipped from V and 4 bases from J, the junction kept 11 bases outside the gene matches. In DNA, the CDR3 is TGTGCCAGCTCACCACCGGGACAGGGGACATTGTCGAGCTATGGCTACACCTTC. This sequence encodes CASSPPGQGTLSSYGYTF.

The genes are TRBV7-6 and TRBJ2-2; 8 bases agree with TRBD1. This CDR3 contains 15 residues. Losses at the gene ends were 5 bases for V and 4 bases for J; bases not matched to a gene: 6. CDR1 SGHVS and CDR2 FNYEAQ come from the germline V gene. The CDR3 DNA is TGTGCCAGCAGCCAATTGACAGGGGTCACCGGGGAGCTGTTTTTT. Its protein is CASSQLTGVTGELFF.

The rearrangement links TRBV2 to TRBJ1-2; 8 bases match TRBD1. The CDR3 spans 15 residues. Germline V CDR1 and CDR2: SNHLY, FYNNEI. V dropped 3 bases and J dropped 0; count of bases not matched to a gene: 3. The CDR3 DNA reads TGTGCCAGCAGTGATGACAGGGGTACTAACTATGGCTACACCTTC. Translating gives CASSDDRGTNYGYTF.

This clone appeared a single time. The chain combines TRBV28 with TRBJ2-1, with 7 bases that match TRBD2. Per the germline V gene, CDR1 is MDHEN and CDR2 is SYDVKM. J lost 6 bases, V lost 7 bases, and 27 bases had no gene match. The CDR3 extends over 20 amino acids. The CDR3 sequence: CASTNHRGTTRVSSGNEQFF. The CDR3 DNA reads as TGTGCCAGCACCAATCACAGAGGGACCACCCGAGTGTCTAGCGGCAATGAGCAGTTCTTC.

V and J are TRBV19 and TRBJ1-1; 7 nucleotides match TRBD1. Germline trimming cut 6 bases from V and 0 bases from J; bases unmatched to any gene: 4. The CDR3 runs 14 residues. Germline CDR1 LNHDA, CDR2 SQIVND (reference sequence). The CDR3 bases are TGTGCCAGTAGCAAGGGGGCCTTGAACACTGAAGCTTTCTTT. Translation: CASSKGALNTEAFF.

The rearrangement uses TRBV19 and TRBJ1-2; tentatively, D is TRBD1 (5 bases). The ends were cut back, 7 bases at V and 4 bases at J, with 16 bases in the middle. Germline lookup yields CDR1 LNHDA and CDR2 SQIVND (reference sequence). The CDR3 totals 14 residues. The CDR3 reads CASTSGGDFYGYTF. In DNA form, the CDR3 reads TGTGCCAGTACAAGTGGGGGGGATTTCTATGGCTACACCTTC. Variable domain in full (rest from reference TRBV19 and TRBJ1-2): DGGITQSPKYLFRKEGQNVTLSCEQNLNHDAMYWYRQDPGQGLRLIYYSQIVNDFQKGDIAEGYSVSREKKESFPLTVTSAQKNPTAFYLCASTSGGDFYGYTFGSGTRLTVV.

V is TRBV9 and J is TRBJ1-2, with 12 bases lining up with TRBD1. This CDR3 has 14 residues. V shed 10 bases, J shed 8 bases, and the junction held 12 bases outside the gene matches. From germline, CDR1 is SGDLS and CDR2 YYNGEE. The CDR3 coding sequence is TGTGCCTCCTCCAGGGACAGGGGGCTTTTCGGCTACACCTTC. Its translation is CASSRDRGLFGYTF.